This T cell receptor beta chain was recovered during a study of T cell responses to AZD1222 COVID-19 vaccine. Points on this clone: Its antigen remains unknown.

General study results and limits: Spike-specific TCR breadth and depth were elevated following two AZD1222 doses. White British ancestry dominated among donors, who included more females, and clonal diversity was possibly underestimated.

The assay was immunoSEQ multiplex PCR, and TCRdb's table has in-frame clones only and misses some. The sample yields more than 90,000 clones, roughly 86% seen once. The receptor comes from an adult who received the AZD1222 COVID-19 vaccine. The material was peripheral blood, obtained 28 days after the second AZD1222 dose.

CDR3 sequence reads: CASIRAFNEKLFF. CDR3 nucleotides: TGTGCCAGCATTCGAGCTTTTAATGAAAAACTGTTTTTT. The gene calls are TRBV6-5 and TRBJ1-4; no clear D gene. Germline V gene sequence: CDR1 MNHEY, CDR2 SVGAGI. This CDR3 is 13 amino acids long. Between the trimmed V and J ends, which lost 7 bases and 4 bases, there was a span of 10 bases.